This entry describes one T cell receptor beta chain. Its specificity is unknown. Germline CDR1 reads SEHNR; CDR2 reads FQNEAQ (reference sequence). CDR3 length: 14 residues. The V and J ends lost 1 base and 4 bases respectively, with 8 bases between them. Sequencing was performed with immunoSEQ multiplex PCR; in TCRdb, only in-frame clones are kept and a portion is missing. The sample holds 150,000 or so clones, more than 85% seen once. The source of the sample is a study of T cell responses to AZD1222 COVID-19 vaccine. Study-level information: Second-dose intervals near 4 or 12 weeks were combined.

Study-wide results and caveats: Clonal diversity may have been underestimated, and the donors were mostly white British, with more females than males. Baseline serology detected seropositivity in only 5 to 7 AZD1222 recipients.

The sequence was collected from an adult in good health. The source was peripheral blood, collected on day 0 of AZD1222 vaccination. V is TRBV7-9 and J is TRBJ1-5; the D is unclear. The CDR3 region is CASSLGSENQPQHF. The CDR3 DNA sequence: TGTGCCAGCAGCTTAGGGTCAGAGAATCAGCCCCAGCATTTT.